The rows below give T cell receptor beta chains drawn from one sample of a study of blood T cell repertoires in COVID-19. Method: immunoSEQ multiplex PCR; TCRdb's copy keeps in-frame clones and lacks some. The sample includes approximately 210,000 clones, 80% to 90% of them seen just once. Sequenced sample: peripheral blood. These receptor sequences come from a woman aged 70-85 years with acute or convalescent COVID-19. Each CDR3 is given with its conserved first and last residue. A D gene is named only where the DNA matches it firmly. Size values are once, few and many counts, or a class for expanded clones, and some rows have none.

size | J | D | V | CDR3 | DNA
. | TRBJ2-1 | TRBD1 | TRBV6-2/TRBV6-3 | CASSYSGQGAGNEQFF | TGTGCCAGCAGTTACTCGGGACAGGGGGCAGGAAATGAGCAGTTCTTC
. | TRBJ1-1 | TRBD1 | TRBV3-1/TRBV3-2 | CASSQRGHEAFF | TGTGCCAGCAGCCAGAGGGGGCATGAAGCTTTCTTT
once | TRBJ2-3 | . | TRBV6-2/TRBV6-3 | CASSYAWGPGTDF | .
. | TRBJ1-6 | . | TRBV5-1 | CASSLAGQGRFNSPLHF | TGCGCCAGCAGCTTGGCCGGGCAGGGGAGATTTAATTCACCCCTCCACTTT
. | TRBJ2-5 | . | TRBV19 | CASSGSGKETQYF | TGTGCCAGTAGTGGGTCCGGGAAAGAGACCCAGTACTTC
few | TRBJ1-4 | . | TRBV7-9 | CASSQGLGVATNEKLFF | TGTGCCAGCAGCCAGGGGCTGGGAGTAGCAACTAATGAAAAACTGTTTTTT
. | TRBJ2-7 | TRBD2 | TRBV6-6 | CASSLASGRVKNEQYF | TGTGCCAGCAGTCTGGCTAGCGGGAGGGTTAAAAACGAGCAGTACTTC
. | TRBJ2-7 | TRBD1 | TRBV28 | CASSSSGTGAHEQYF | TGTGCCAGCAGTAGCAGCGGGACAGGGGCCCACGAGCAGTACTTC
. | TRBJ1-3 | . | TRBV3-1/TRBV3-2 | CASSQDFSGNTIYF | TGTGCCAGCAGCCAGGACTTCTCTGGAAACACCATATATTTT
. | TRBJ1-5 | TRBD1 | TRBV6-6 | CASGQGSNQPQHF | TGTGCCAGCGGACAGGGTAGTAATCAGCCCCAGCATTTT
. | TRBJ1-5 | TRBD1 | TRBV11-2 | CASSLTGGAQPQHF | TGTGCCAGCAGCCTAACAGGGGGCGCACAGCCCCAGCATTTT
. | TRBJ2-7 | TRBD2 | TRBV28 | CASSLLAGVANF | TGTGCCAGCAGTTTACTAGCGGGAGTTGCCAACTTC
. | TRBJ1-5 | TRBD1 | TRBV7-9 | CASSRSGTEGNQPQHF | TGTGCCAGCAGCCGATCCGGGACAGAGGGCAATCAGCCCCAGCATTTT
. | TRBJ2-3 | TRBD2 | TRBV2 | CASRASGSLDTQYF | TGTGCCAGCAGGGCTAGCGGGAGTTTGGATACGCAGTATTTT
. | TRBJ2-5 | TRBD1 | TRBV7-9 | CASSFDRGRETQYF | TGTGCCAGCAGCTTTGACAGGGGTAGGGAGACCCAGTACTTC
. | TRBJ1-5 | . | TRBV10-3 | CAIKGVYGPQHF | TGTGCCATCAAAGGGGTCTATGGGCCCCAGCATTTT
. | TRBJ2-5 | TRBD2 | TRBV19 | CASSKGLAGQETQYF | TGTGCCAGTAGTAAGGGACTAGCGGGCCAAGAGACCCAGTACTTC
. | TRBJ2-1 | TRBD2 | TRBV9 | CASSARLAGVDEQFF | TGTGCCAGCAGTGCACGACTAGCGGGAGTGGATGAGCAGTTCTTC
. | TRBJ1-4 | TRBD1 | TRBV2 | CASSEDGRGYEKLFF | TGTGCCAGCAGTGAAGACGGCAGGGGGTACGAAAAACTGTTTTTT
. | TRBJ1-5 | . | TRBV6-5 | CASTLERNQPQHF | TGTGCCAGCACTCTGGAGAGGAATCAGCCCCAGCATTTT
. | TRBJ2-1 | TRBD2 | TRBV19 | CASSMPGGPYNEQFF | TGTGCCAGTAGTATGCCGGGAGGTCCCTACAATGAGCAGTTCTTC
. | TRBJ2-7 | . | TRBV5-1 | CASSLGQSTYEQYF | TGCGCCAGCAGCTTGGGACAGTCGACCTACGAGCAGTACTTC
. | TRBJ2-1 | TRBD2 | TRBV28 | CASSLTSGRASEQFF | TGTGCCAGCAGTTTGACTAGCGGGAGAGCGAGTGAGCAGTTCTTC
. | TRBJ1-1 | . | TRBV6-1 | CASSEAGMPLGVGNTEAFF | TGTGCCAGCAGTGAAGCGGGGATGCCTCTCGGGGTCGGGAACACTGAAGCTTTCTTT
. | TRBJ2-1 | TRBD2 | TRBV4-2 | CASSQESGGPVEQFF | TGTGCCAGCAGCCAAGAGTCGGGGGGGCCGGTTGAGCAGTTCTTC
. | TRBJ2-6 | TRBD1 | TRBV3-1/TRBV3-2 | CASSPGQGATGANVLTF | TGTGCCAGCAGCCCAGGACAGGGGGCAACTGGGGCCAACGTCCTGACTTTC
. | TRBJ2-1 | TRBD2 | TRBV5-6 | CASSLGLAGDTGEQFF | TGTGCCAGCAGCCTCGGACTAGCGGGGGACACGGGTGAGCAGTTCTTC
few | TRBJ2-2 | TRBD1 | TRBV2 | CASSGQGRVAGELFF | TGTGCCAGCAGCGGACAGGGGAGAGTGGCCGGGGAGCTGTTTTTT
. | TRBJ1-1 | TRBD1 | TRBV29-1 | CSVNADRARTEAFF | TGCAGCGTTAATGCAGACAGGGCAAGGACTGAAGCTTTCTTT
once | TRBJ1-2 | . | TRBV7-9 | CASSLGQPINYGYTF | TGTGCCAGCAGCCTAGGACAGCCAATAAACTATGGCTACACCTTC
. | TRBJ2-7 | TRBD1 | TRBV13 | CASSNRDSSYEQYF | TGTGCCAGCAGCAACCGGGACAGCTCCTACGAGCAGTACTTC
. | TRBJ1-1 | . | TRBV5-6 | CASSLSSGAIGSEAFF | TGTGCCAGCAGCTTATCGAGTGGGGCAATCGGGTCTGAAGCTTTCTTT
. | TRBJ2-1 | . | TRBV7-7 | CASSPYSGFNEQFF | TGTGCCAGCAGCCCCTACTCCGGGTTCAATGAGCAGTTCTTC
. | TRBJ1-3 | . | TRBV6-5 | CASSLSVAGNTIYF | TGTGCCAGCAGTTTAAGTGTCGCGGGAAACACCATATATTTT
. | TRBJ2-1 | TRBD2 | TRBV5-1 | CASSLESGGAYNEQFF | TGCGCCAGCAGCCTGGAAAGCGGGGGGGCCTACAATGAGCAGTTCTTC
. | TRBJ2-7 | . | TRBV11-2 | CASRTRPDSYEQYF | TGTGCCAGCCGGACAAGGCCCGACAGCTACGAGCAGTACTTC
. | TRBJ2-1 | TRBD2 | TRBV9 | CASSVAGGHNEQFF | TGTGCCAGCAGCGTAGCGGGAGGCCACAATGAGCAGTTCTTC
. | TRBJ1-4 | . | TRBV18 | CASSPIPNEKLFF | TGTGCCAGCTCACCTATTCCTAATGAAAAACTGTTTTTT
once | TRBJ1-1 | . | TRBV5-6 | CASSLDSQAFF | TGTGCCAGCAGCTTGGACAGCCAAGCTTTCTTT
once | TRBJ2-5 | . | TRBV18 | CASSPLPPGMLAGETQYF | TGTGCCAGCTCACCCTTACCCCCCGGGATGCTGGCGGGGGAGACCCAGTACTTC
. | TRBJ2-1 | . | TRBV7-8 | CASSSGNYNEQFF | TGTGCCAGCAGCTCCGGGAACTACAATGAGCAGTTCTTC
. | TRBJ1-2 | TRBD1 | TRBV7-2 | CASRAGTGDGYTF | TGTGCCAGCAGGGCCGGGACAGGAGATGGCTACACCTTC
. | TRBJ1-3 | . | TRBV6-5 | CASSYTLQSPGNTIYF | TGTGCCAGCAGTTACACGCTACAGAGCCCTGGAAACACCATATATTTT
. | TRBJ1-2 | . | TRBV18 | CASSPGGRNYGYTF | TGTGCCAGCTCACCCGGCGGGAGGAACTATGGCTACACCTTC
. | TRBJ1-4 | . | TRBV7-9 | CASSSPTGKAMGNEKLFF | TGTGCCAGCAGCTCCCCGACAGGAAAAGCGATGGGGAATGAAAAACTGTTTTTT
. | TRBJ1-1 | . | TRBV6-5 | CASSYTGQNTEAFF | TGTGCCAGCAGTTACACCGGACAGAACACTGAAGCTTTCTTT
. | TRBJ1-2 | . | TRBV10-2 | CASSESRPRVGYGYTF | TGCGCCAGCAGTGAGTCGAGGCCCAGGGTTGGCTATGGCTACACCTTC
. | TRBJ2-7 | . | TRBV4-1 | CASSRNAAASSYEQYF | TGCGCCAGCAGCCGCAATGCGGCAGCGAGCTCCTACGAGCAGTACTTC
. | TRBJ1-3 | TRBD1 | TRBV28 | CASRQTGGVGNTIYF | TGTGCCAGCAGGCAGACAGGGGGAGTTGGAAACACCATATATTTT
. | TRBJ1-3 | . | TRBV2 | CASNLQKTYGNTIYF | TGTGCCAGCAACCTACAGAAGACCTATGGAAACACCATATATTTT
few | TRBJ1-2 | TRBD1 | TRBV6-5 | CASSYSTGPSHGYTF | TGTGCCAGCAGTTACTCGACAGGGCCATCTCATGGCTACACCTTC
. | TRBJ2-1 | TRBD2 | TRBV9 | CASSEGTSGVYNEQFF | TGTGCCAGCAGCGAGGGAACTAGCGGGGTCTACAATGAGCAGTTCTTC
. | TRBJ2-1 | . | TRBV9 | CASSVAPPINEQFF | TGTGCCAGCAGCGTAGCCCCCCCTATCAATGAGCAGTTCTTC
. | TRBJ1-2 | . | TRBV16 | CASSQQGYNYGYTF | TGTGCCAGCAGCCAACAGGGATACAACTATGGCTACACCTTC
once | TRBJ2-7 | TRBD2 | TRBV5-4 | CASSPYGLAGGDYEQYF | TGTGCCAGCAGCCCCTATGGACTAGCGGGGGGGGACTACGAGCAGTACTTC
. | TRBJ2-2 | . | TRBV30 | CAWSVPGTNTGELFF | TGTGCCTGGAGTGTACCCGGGACGAACACCGGGGAGCTGTTTTTT
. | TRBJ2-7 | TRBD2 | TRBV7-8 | CASSLSGGRGPGYEQYF | TGTGCCAGCAGCTTATCGGGCGGGAGAGGTCCCGGCTACGAGCAGTACTTC
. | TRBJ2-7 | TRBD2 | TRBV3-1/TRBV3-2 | CASSQGAGGSYEQYF | TGTGCCAGCAGCCAAGGGGCGGGAGGGAGTTACGAGCAGTACTTC
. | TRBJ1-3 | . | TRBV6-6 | CASSSAGAAGNTIYF | TGTGCCAGCAGTTCTGCGGGGGCTGCTGGAAACACCATATATTTT
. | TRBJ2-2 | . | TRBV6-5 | CASSSQPRATAGELFF | TGTGCCAGCAGTTCCCAGCCCAGGGCTACTGCCGGGGAGCTGTTTTTT